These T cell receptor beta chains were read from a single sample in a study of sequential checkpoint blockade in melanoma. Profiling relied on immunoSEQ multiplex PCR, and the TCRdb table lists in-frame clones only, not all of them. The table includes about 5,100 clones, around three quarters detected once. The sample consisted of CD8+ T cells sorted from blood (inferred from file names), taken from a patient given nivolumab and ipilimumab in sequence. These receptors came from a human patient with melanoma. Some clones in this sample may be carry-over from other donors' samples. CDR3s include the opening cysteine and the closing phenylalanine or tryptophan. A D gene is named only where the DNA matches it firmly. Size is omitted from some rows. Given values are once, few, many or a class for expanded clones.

cdr3_aa: CASSTTRTGPNEKLFF
cdr3_nt: TGTGCCAGCAGCACCACCCGGACAGGGCCTAATGAAAAACTGTTTTTT
clone_size: few
v_call: TRBV7-9
j_call: TRBJ1-4
d_call: TRBD1

cdr3_aa: CASSPGTGPYEQYF
cdr3_nt: TGTGCCAGCAGTCCCGGGACAGGTCCATACGAGCAGTACTTC
clone_size: .
v_call: TRBV6-5
j_call: TRBJ2-7
d_call: TRBD1

cdr3_aa: CASSDIGEGPNQPQHF
cdr3_nt: TGTGCCAGTAGCGATATTGGGGAGGGCCCTAATCAGCCCCAGCATTTT
clone_size: .
v_call: TRBV19
j_call: TRBJ1-5
d_call: .

cdr3_aa: CASSFRDWGDYEQYF
cdr3_nt: TGTGCCAGCAGCTTTCGGGACTGGGGGGACTACGAGCAGTACTTC
clone_size: few
v_call: TRBV7-5
j_call: TRBJ2-7
d_call: .

cdr3_aa: CASSSSGGGTGELFF
cdr3_nt: TGTGCCAGCAGCAGCAGCGGGGGTGGGACCGGGGAGCTGTTTTTT
clone_size: once
v_call: TRBV7-9
j_call: TRBJ2-2
d_call: TRBD2

cdr3_aa: CASSLGADNSPLHF
cdr3_nt: TGCGCCAGCAGCTTGGGGGCAGATAATTCACCCCTCCACTTT
clone_size: .
v_call: TRBV5-1
j_call: TRBJ1-6
d_call: .

cdr3_aa: CASSGSRDRTNYGYTF
cdr3_nt: TGTGCCAGCAGCGGGAGCCGGGACAGGACTAACTATGGCTACACCTTC
clone_size: .
v_call: TRBV9
j_call: TRBJ1-2
d_call: TRBD1

cdr3_aa: CASSPQTNYGYTF
cdr3_nt: TGTGCCAGCAGCCCACAGACTAACTATGGCTACACCTTC
clone_size: few
v_call: TRBV7-9
j_call: TRBJ1-2
d_call: .

cdr3_aa: CASSTGQPRLNYGYTF
cdr3_nt: TGTGCCAGCTCAACGGGACAGCCGAGACTCAACTATGGCTACACCTTC
clone_size: few
v_call: TRBV18
j_call: TRBJ1-2
d_call: TRBD1

cdr3_aa: CASSREEDSYGYTF
cdr3_nt: TGCGCCAGCAGCCGAGAGGAGGACTCCTATGGCTACACCTTC
clone_size: .
v_call: TRBV5-1
j_call: TRBJ1-2
d_call: .

cdr3_aa: CASSIPSYEQYF
cdr3_nt: TGTGCCAGCAGCATCCCTTCCTACGAGCAGTACTTC
clone_size: .
v_call: TRBV5-5
j_call: TRBJ2-7
d_call: .

cdr3_aa: CASSKARELAKNIQYF
cdr3_nt: TGCGCCAGCAGCAAGGCCAGGGAACTAGCCAAAAACATTCAGTACTTC
clone_size: .
v_call: TRBV4-3
j_call: TRBJ2-4
d_call: .

cdr3_aa: CASSLGGGQSETQYF
cdr3_nt: TGTGCCAGCAGCCTGGGGGGGGGTCAATCGGAGACCCAGTACTTC
clone_size: .
v_call: TRBV9
j_call: TRBJ2-5
d_call: TRBD2

cdr3_aa: CASSQGRQGDEQYF
cdr3_nt: TGCGCCAGCAGCCAAGGTCGACAGGGAGACGAGCAGTACTTC
clone_size: .
v_call: TRBV4-1
j_call: TRBJ2-7
d_call: TRBD1

cdr3_aa: CASSVSGGPNQPQHF
cdr3_nt: TGTGCCAGCAGCGTAAGCGGGGGCCCAAATCAGCCCCAGCATTTT
clone_size: .
v_call: TRBV9
j_call: TRBJ1-5
d_call: .

cdr3_aa: CASSQTGRVGEAFF
cdr3_nt: TGTGCCAGCAGTCAAACAGGGAGGGTGGGTGAAGCTTTCTTT
clone_size: .
v_call: TRBV11-2
j_call: TRBJ1-1
d_call: .

cdr3_aa: CASRVSGGLGETQYF
cdr3_nt: TGTGCCAGCAGGGTTAGCGGGGGGCTCGGGGAGACCCAGTACTTC
clone_size: .
v_call: TRBV2
j_call: TRBJ2-5
d_call: TRBD2

cdr3_aa: CASSLGTGVEKLFF
cdr3_nt: TGTGCCAGCAGCTTGGGGACAGGGGTGGAAAAACTGTTTTTT
clone_size: .
v_call: TRBV5-6
j_call: TRBJ1-4
d_call: TRBD1

cdr3_aa: CASSVALSGPTGVTSGYTF
cdr3_nt: TGTGCCAGCAGCGTAGCCCTATCCGGGCCGACAGGGGTGACGAGTGGCTACACCTTC
clone_size: .
v_call: TRBV9
j_call: TRBJ1-2
d_call: TRBD1

cdr3_aa: CASEGQGDTSPLHF
cdr3_nt: TGTGCCAGCGAAGGACAGGGGGATACTTCACCCCTCCACTTT
clone_size: .
v_call: TRBV6-1
j_call: TRBJ1-6
d_call: TRBD1

cdr3_aa: CASSDGGLEGIQYF
cdr3_nt: TGTGCCAGCAGTGACGGGGGACTCGAGGGCATTCAGTACTTC
clone_size: .
v_call: TRBV6-4
j_call: TRBJ2-4
d_call: .

cdr3_aa: CSVDLSENTEAFF
cdr3_nt: TGCAGCGTTGATCTGTCAGAGAACACTGAAGCTTTCTTT
clone_size: .
v_call: TRBV29-1
j_call: TRBJ1-1
d_call: .

cdr3_aa: CASSLALDIYEQYF
cdr3_nt: TGCGCCAGCAGCTTGGCCCTGGACATCTACGAGCAGTACTTC
clone_size: .
v_call: TRBV5-1
j_call: TRBJ2-7
d_call: .

cdr3_aa: CASSHSEGTEAFF
cdr3_nt: TGCGCCAGCAGCCATTCAGAGGGAACTGAAGCTTTCTTT
clone_size: large
v_call: TRBV4-3
j_call: TRBJ1-1
d_call: .

cdr3_aa: CASSYPGEETQYF
cdr3_nt: TGTGCCAGCAGTTACCCCGGGGAGGAGACCCAGTACTTC
clone_size: .
v_call: TRBV6-6
j_call: TRBJ2-5
d_call: .

cdr3_aa: CASSSGRSEQYF
cdr3_nt: TGTGCCAGCAGTTCCGGGAGAAGCGAGCAGTACTTC
clone_size: .
v_call: TRBV6-6
j_call: TRBJ2-7
d_call: .

cdr3_aa: CATSADRRGGYTF
cdr3_nt: TGTGCCACCAGCGCAGACCGTCGGGGGGGCTACACCTTC
clone_size: .
v_call: TRBV15
j_call: TRBJ1-2
d_call: .

cdr3_aa: CASSLWRKNYGYTF
cdr3_nt: TGTGCCAGCAGTTTATGGCGAAAGAACTATGGCTACACCTTC
clone_size: .
v_call: TRBV28
j_call: TRBJ1-2
d_call: .

cdr3_aa: CASDLGGLATGELFF
cdr3_nt: TGTGCTAGTGATCTCGGGGGGCTGGCCACCGGGGAGCTGTTTTTT
clone_size: .
v_call: TRBV12-5
j_call: TRBJ2-2
d_call: .

cdr3_aa: CASKIPRGKETQYF
cdr3_nt: TGTGCCAGCAAAATCCCCAGGGGTAAGGAGACCCAGTACTTC
clone_size: .
v_call: TRBV6-4
j_call: TRBJ2-5
d_call: .

cdr3_aa: CASSFGQGDEKLFF
cdr3_nt: TGTGCCAGCAGTTTTGGACAGGGAGATGAAAAACTGTTTTTT
clone_size: .
v_call: TRBV2
j_call: TRBJ1-4
d_call: TRBD1

cdr3_aa: CASSLGTGYNSPLHF
cdr3_nt: TGTGCCAGCAGCCTCGGGACAGGTTATAATTCACCCCTCCACTTT
clone_size: .
v_call: TRBV7-8
j_call: TRBJ1-6
d_call: TRBD1

cdr3_aa: CATSSPTDRGGEKLFF
cdr3_nt: TGTGCCACCAGCAGCCCTACGGACAGGGGGGGCGAAAAACTGTTTTTT
clone_size: .
v_call: TRBV15
j_call: TRBJ1-4
d_call: TRBD1

cdr3_aa: CASSLPGQGAGTEAFF
cdr3_nt: TGTGCCAGCAGCTTACCCGGACAGGGGGCGGGGACTGAAGCTTTCTTT
clone_size: .
v_call: TRBV7-9
j_call: TRBJ1-1
d_call: TRBD1

cdr3_aa: CASSQDRHSNQPQHF
cdr3_nt: TGCGCCAGCAGCCAAGACAGGCATAGCAATCAGCCCCAGCATTTT
clone_size: .
v_call: TRBV4-3
j_call: TRBJ1-5
d_call: .

cdr3_aa: CASSSTSVGVSYEQYF
cdr3_nt: TGCGCCAGCAGCTCAACTAGTGTAGGTGTCTCCTACGAGCAGTACTTC
clone_size: once
v_call: TRBV5-1
j_call: TRBJ2-7
d_call: .

cdr3_aa: CASSSTGASNQPQHF
cdr3_nt: TGTGCCAGCAGTTCGACAGGGGCTAGCAATCAGCCCCAGCATTTT
clone_size: .
v_call: TRBV27
j_call: TRBJ1-5
d_call: TRBD1

cdr3_aa: CASSLGSGMNYGYTF
cdr3_nt: TGTGCCAGCAGCTTGGGTTCAGGGATGAACTATGGCTACACCTTC
clone_size: .
v_call: TRBV5-5
j_call: TRBJ1-2
d_call: .

cdr3_aa: CASSGQIATDQPQHF
cdr3_nt: TGTGCCAGCAGCGGACAAATAGCCACGGATCAGCCCCAGCATTTT
clone_size: .
v_call: TRBV7-9
j_call: TRBJ1-5
d_call: .

cdr3_aa: CASSELDSQGYTF
cdr3_nt: TGTGCCAGCAGTGAACTGGACAGCCAGGGCTACACCTTC
clone_size: few
v_call: TRBV6-1
j_call: TRBJ1-2
d_call: .

cdr3_aa: CASSLNTRSGVRRDTQYF
cdr3_nt: TGTGCCAGCAGTTTAAACACCCGTTCGGGGGTTAGAAGGGATACGCAGTATTTT
clone_size: .
v_call: TRBV27
j_call: TRBJ2-3
d_call: .

cdr3_aa: CASSRADPALETQYF
cdr3_nt: TGTGCCAGCAGTCGAGCGGACCCAGCCCTGGAGACCCAGTACTTC
clone_size: .
v_call: TRBV7-9
j_call: TRBJ2-5
d_call: .

cdr3_aa: CASIGYLPGKTYGYTF
cdr3_nt: TGTGCCAGCATAGGATACTTACCAGGAAAGACCTATGGCTACACCTTC
clone_size: once
v_call: TRBV5-4
j_call: TRBJ1-2
d_call: .

cdr3_aa: CASSLGRIMNTEAFF
cdr3_nt: TGCGCCAGCAGCTTGGGGCGGATTATGAACACTGAAGCTTTCTTT
clone_size: .
v_call: TRBV5-1
j_call: TRBJ1-1
d_call: .

cdr3_aa: CASSHRDGNQPQHF
cdr3_nt: TGCGCCAGCAGCCACAGGGACGGCAATCAGCCCCAGCATTTT
clone_size: .
v_call: TRBV10-1
j_call: TRBJ1-5
d_call: .

cdr3_aa: CASGLYRVGTEAFF
cdr3_nt: TGTGCTAGTGGTTTGTACAGGGTAGGCACTGAAGCTTTCTTT
clone_size: .
v_call: TRBV12-5
j_call: TRBJ1-1
d_call: .

cdr3_aa: CASSQERRADTQYF
cdr3_nt: TGCGCCAGCAGCCAAGAAAGGAGAGCAGATACGCAGTATTTT
clone_size: .
v_call: TRBV4-1
j_call: TRBJ2-3
d_call: .

cdr3_aa: CASSLRASGGPLIYNEQFF
cdr3_nt: TGCGCCAGCAGCTTGCGTGCTAGCGGGGGGCCTCTCATATACAATGAGCAGTTCTTC
clone_size: .
v_call: TRBV5-1
j_call: TRBJ2-1
d_call: TRBD2

cdr3_aa: CASSKTGAGTEAFF
cdr3_nt: TGTGCCAGCAGCAAGACAGGGGCCGGCACTGAAGCTTTCTTT
clone_size: .
v_call: TRBV9
j_call: TRBJ1-1
d_call: TRBD1

cdr3_aa: CASSLVRVRQETQYF
cdr3_nt: TGTGCCAGCAGCTTAGTCCGGGTCCGTCAAGAGACCCAGTACTTC
clone_size: .
v_call: TRBV7-2
j_call: TRBJ2-5
d_call: .

cdr3_aa: CASSQVGDSPYEQYF
cdr3_nt: TGTGCCAGCAGCCAAGTGGGGGACAGCCCCTACGAGCAGTACTTC
clone_size: few
v_call: TRBV14
j_call: TRBJ2-7
d_call: TRBD1